One and the same sample provided the 11 T cell receptor beta chains below, sequenced in a study of blood T cell repertoires in COVID-19. Some clones are missing from TCRdb's copy, which holds only in-frame ones; the method was immunoSEQ multiplex PCR. The sample lists 200,000 to 250,000 clones; about 86% were seen once. The sequencing sample was made of peripheral blood. These receptors all stem from a man aged 18-30 years with active or convalescent COVID-19.

The table lists this clone with a count of one. This chain connects TRBV30 to TRBJ1-4; 11 bases line up with TRBD1. From germline, CDR1 is GTSNPN and CDR2 SVGIG (reference sequence). This CDR3 spans 14 amino acids. The ends lost 5 bases at V and 7 bases at J; junction bases unmatched: 6. Here the CDR3 reads CAWRHGQGAEKLFF. DNA for the CDR3: TGTGCCTGGCGACACGGACAGGGGGCTGAAAAACTGTTTTTT.

This chain connects TRBV5-4 to TRBJ1-6; 8 bases map to TRBD1. The CDR3 consists of 18 residues. Trimming took 1 base from V and 10 from J; bases not matched to a gene: 16. Germline CDR1 SGHNT, CDR2 YYREEE (reference sequence). The CDR3 DNA follows: TGTGCCAGCAGCTTGAAATCAGGGGGCGCGGGTGGATACTCACCCCTCCACTTT. Translation gives CASSLKSGGAGGYSPLHF.

The chain joins TRBV6-5 to TRBJ2-5; D is perhaps TRBD2 (6 bases). Germline loops: CDR1 MNHEY, CDR2 SVGAGI. The ends were cut back, 1 base at V and 1 base at J, with 10 bases in the middle. The CDR3 spans 15 residues. The CDR3 reads CASSYWRASQETQYF. CDR3 coding DNA: TGTGCCAGCAGTTACTGGAGGGCTTCCCAAGAGACCCAGTACTTC.

This clone was found once. V gene TRBV6-6 combines with J gene TRBJ2-6; the D is unclear. The germline gives CDR1 MNHNY, CDR2 SVGAGI (reference sequence). The CDR3 runs 16 residues. The V end lost 5 bases, the J end lost 2 bases, and 13 bases lay between the germline ends. The CDR3 sequence is CASSPRVRPGANVLTF. CDR3 in DNA: TGTGCCAGCAGTCCCCGGGTACGACCTGGGGCCAACGTCCTGACTTTC.

The chain employs TRBV7-2 and TRBJ2-6; D not resolved. This CDR3 comprises 16 residues. CDR1 is SGHTA and CDR2 is FQGNSA in the germline V gene. The ends were cut back, 5 bases at V and 0 bases at J, with 11 bases in the middle. CDR3: CASSTQASSGANVLTF. The CDR3 nucleotides read TGTGCCAGCAGCACCCAGGCCTCCTCTGGGGCCAACGTCCTGACTTTC.

This rearrangement joins TRBV11-3 to TRBJ2-1; 12 bases align to TRBD2. The CDR3 is made up of 17 amino acids. The germline V gene encodes CDR1 SGHNT and CDR2 YENEEA. J was trimmed by 5 bases and V by 1 base; bases with no gene match: 6. Here the CDR3 DNA reads TGTGCCAGCAGCTTAGTGTCTAGCGGGAGGGGGAACAATGAGCAGTTCTTC. This gives the protein CASSLVSSGRGNNEQFF.

The chain recombines TRBV6-5 with TRBJ2-1; 7 nucleotides align to TRBD2. In germline, CDR1 is MNHEY, CDR2 SVGAGI. V shed 8 bases, J shed 0 bases, and the junction held 4 bases outside the gene matches. This CDR3 comprises 14 residues. CDR3: CASAAGSSYNEQFF. The CDR3 DNA sequence: TGTGCCAGCGCAGCGGGAAGCTCCTACAATGAGCAGTTCTTC.

This sequence joins TRBV7-8 and TRBJ2-1, with 10 bases that match TRBD1. From germline, CDR1 is SGHVS and CDR2 FQNEAQ. Unmatched junction bases numbered 9, after V lost 5 bases and J lost 8 bases. CDR3 size: 15 residues. The CDR3 loop is CASSPRDRGGHEQFF. CDR3 bases: TGTGCCAGCAGCCCCCGGGACAGGGGCGGACATGAGCAGTTCTTC.

The chain carries TRBV28 and TRBJ1-3, with 7 positions matching TRBD1. V dropped 5 bases and J dropped 0; count of bases not matched to a gene: 7. Germline V gives CDR1 MDHEN, CDR2 SYDVKM. The CDR3 extends over 16 amino acids. The CDR3 reads CASSPPWDSSGNTIYF. DNA for the CDR3: TGTGCCAGCAGTCCACCTTGGGACAGCTCTGGAAACACCATATATTTT.

The chain combines TRBV7-6 with TRBJ2-2, with 7 bases lining up with TRBD2. CDR1 and CDR2 (germline): SGHVS, FNYEAQ. There are 17 residues in the CDR3. After removal of 5 bases from V and 0 bases from J, the junction contained 9 bases not matched to a gene. CDR3 sequence: CASSPIAGPTNTGELFF. Here the CDR3 DNA reads TGTGCCAGCAGCCCTATAGCGGGCCCTACGAACACCGGGGAGCTGTTTTTT.

This chain links TRBV19 with TRBJ2-2, with D maybe TRBD2 (5 bases). The CDR3 spans 15 residues. With 2 bases removed from V and 7 bases from J, the gap between germline ends came to 14 bases. Per germline, CDR1 LNHDA and CDR2 SQIVND (reference sequence). The CDR3 nucleotides read TGTGCCAGTAGTATAAAGAGCGGCTCCGGCGGGGAGCTGTTTTTT. This gives the protein CASSIKSGSGGELFF.